This TCR beta chain was sequenced in a study of regulatory T cells in long-lasting Graves disease. Construction of TCR beta libraries relied on iRepertoire HTBI primers and on Arm-PCR targeting CDR3 regions. TCRdb itself ran the multiplex PCR reads through MiXCR, one entry per CDR3 protein. The sample shows hundreds of thousands of distinct CDR3 sequences, approximately 16% of them seen only once. V was pared by 6 bases and J by 4 bases, with 15 bases between. Germline V gives CDR1 DFQATT, CDR2 SNEGSKA (reference sequence). The CDR3 covers 13 residues. This clonotype was seen many times. The time point here: newly diagnosed GD, antithyroid drugs for less than 3 months. The TCR library was made from RNA that had been extracted from PBMCs in TRIzol. This same sample was also taken into another study, of T cells in Graves' hyperthyroidism and ophthalmopathy.

This specimen was peripheral blood mononuclear cells (PBMCs), taken at new diagnosis, from a patient treated with antithyroid drugs. The sequence was obtained from a middle-aged woman with Graves disease. The V and J genes are TRBV20-1 and TRBJ1-1; a weak D match, TRBD1 (5 bases). Written as DNA, the CDR3 is TGCAGTGCCGGCGGGGGGTTGGGCACTGAAGCTTTCTTT. As protein: CSAGGGLGTEAFF.